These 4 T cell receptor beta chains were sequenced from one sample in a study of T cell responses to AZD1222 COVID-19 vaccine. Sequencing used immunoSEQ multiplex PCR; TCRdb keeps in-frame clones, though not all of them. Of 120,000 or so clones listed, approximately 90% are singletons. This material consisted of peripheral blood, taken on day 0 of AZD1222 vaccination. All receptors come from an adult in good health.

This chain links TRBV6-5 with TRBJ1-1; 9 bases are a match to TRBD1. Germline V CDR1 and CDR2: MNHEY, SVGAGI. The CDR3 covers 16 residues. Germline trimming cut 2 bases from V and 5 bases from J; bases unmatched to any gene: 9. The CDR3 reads CASSYGGQGRGTEAFF. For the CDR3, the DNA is TGTGCCAGCAGTTACGGGGGACAGGGAAGGGGGACTGAAGCTTTCTTT.

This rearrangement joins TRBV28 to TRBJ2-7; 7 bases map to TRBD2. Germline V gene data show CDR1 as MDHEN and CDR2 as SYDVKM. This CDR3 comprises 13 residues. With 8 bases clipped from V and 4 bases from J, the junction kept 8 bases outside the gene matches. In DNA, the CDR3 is TGTGCCAGCTCGATCGGGGGGTGGTACGAGCAGTACTTC. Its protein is CASSIGGWYEQYF. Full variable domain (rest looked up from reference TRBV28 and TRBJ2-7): DVKVTQSSRYLVKRTGEKVFLECVQDMDHENMFWYRQDPGLGLRLIYFSYDVKMKEKGDIPEGYSVSREKKERFSLILESASTNQTSMYLCASSIGGWYEQYFGPGTRLTVT.

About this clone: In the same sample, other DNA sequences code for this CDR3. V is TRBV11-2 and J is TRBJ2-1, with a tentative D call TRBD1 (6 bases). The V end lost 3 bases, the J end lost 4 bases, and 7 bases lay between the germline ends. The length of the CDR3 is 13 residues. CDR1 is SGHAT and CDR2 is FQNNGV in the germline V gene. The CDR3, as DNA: TGTGCCAGCAGCTTGACAGGTTACAATGAGCAGTTCTTC. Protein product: CASSLTGYNEQFF.

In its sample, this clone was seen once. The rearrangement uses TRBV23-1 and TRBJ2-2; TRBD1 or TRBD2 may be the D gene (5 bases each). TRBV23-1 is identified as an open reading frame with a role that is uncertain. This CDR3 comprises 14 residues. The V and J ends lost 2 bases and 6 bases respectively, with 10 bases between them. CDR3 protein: CASSQEGTPGELFF. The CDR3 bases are TGCGCCAGCAGTCAAGAAGGGACCCCCGGGGAGCTGTTTTTT.